The clone carrying this TCR beta chain was picked up many times. What it recognizes is unknown. The source of the sample is a study of T cell repertoires in cytomegalovirus infection. Study-level background: Both recently identified HLA-C-restricted and well-studied HLA-B-restricted CMV epitopes were used in the study. Both a matching HLA type and CMV infection were indicated by public TCR beta signatures.

V lost 2 bases and J lost 0, with 7 bases in between. The CDR3 consists of 14 residues. Study-level results: Ex vivo responses were dominated by HLA-C-restricted CMV-specific TCR beta clonotypes.

TCRdb redid the calling of the reads with MiXCR, one entry per CDR3 protein. The sample has about 89,000 distinct CDR3 sequences; around 32% are singletons. The sample here was CD8+ T cells from cultured PBMCs, taken from culture after CMV antigen stimulation. This chain connects TRBV12-3 or TRBV12-4 to TRBJ1-2; tentative D call: TRBD1 (6 bases). The receptor's source is a human donor in good health (CMV status not recorded). Some clones in this sample may be carry-over from other donors' samples. Written as DNA, the CDR3 is TGTGCCAGCAGTTTACAGGGGCCTAACTATGGCTACACCTTC. Translation gives CASSLQGPNYGYTF.